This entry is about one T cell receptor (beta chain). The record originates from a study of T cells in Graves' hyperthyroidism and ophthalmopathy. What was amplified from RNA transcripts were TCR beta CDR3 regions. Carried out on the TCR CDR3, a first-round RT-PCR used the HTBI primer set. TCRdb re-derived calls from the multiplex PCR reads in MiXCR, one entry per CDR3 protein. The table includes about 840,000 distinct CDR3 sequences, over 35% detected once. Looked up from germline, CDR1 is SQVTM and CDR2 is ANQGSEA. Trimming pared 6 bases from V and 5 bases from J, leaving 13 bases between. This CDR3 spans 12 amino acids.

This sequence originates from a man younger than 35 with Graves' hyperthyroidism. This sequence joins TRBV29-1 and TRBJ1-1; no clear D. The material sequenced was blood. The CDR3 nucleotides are TGCAGCGTCGAACCAAAGGGAACTGAAGCTTTCTTT. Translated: CSVEPKGTEAFF. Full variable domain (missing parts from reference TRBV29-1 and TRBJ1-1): SAVISQKPSRDICQRGTSLTIQCQVDSQVTMMFWYRQQPGQSLTLIATANQGSEATYESGFVIDKFPISRPNLTFSTLTVSNMSPEDSSIYLCSVEPKGTEAFFGQGTRLTVV.